The rows below give T cell receptor beta chains drawn from one sample of a study of neurological immune-mediated disorders. One entry per CDR3 protein results from TCRdb running MiXCR on the 5' RACE reads. This table has under 40,000 distinct CDR3 sequences, 7.2% appearing once. Sequencing was done on a sample of CD4+ T cells from blood. These receptors came from a man aged 45 to 65 in good health. CDR3s include the opening cysteine and the closing phenylalanine or tryptophan. A D gene is named only where the DNA matches it firmly. For some rows the clone size is stated as once, few or many, or as a class when expanded; others skip it.

.,many,TRBJ2-3,TRBV12-3/TRBV12-4,CASSFLDTQYF,TGTGCCAGCAGTTTCTTAGATACGCAGTATTTT
TRBD1,many,TRBJ2-1,TRBV20-1,CSARASGQGARLAGELGPYNEQFF,TGCAGTGCTAGAGCCTCAGGACAGGGGGCGAGATTAGCGGGAGAACTAGGCCCCTACAATGAGCAGTTCTTC
TRBD2,many,TRBJ2-3,TRBV20-1,CSAIRLAGMSDTQYF,TGCAGTGCGATACGTTTAGCGGGAATGTCAGATACGCAGTATTTT
TRBD2,many,TRBJ2-6,TRBV5-1,CASSSQEGRALFSGANVLTF,TGCGCCAGCAGCTCCCAGGAGGGGAGGGCCCTGTTTTCTGGGGCCAACGTCCTGACTTTC
TRBD1,many,TRBJ2-6,TRBV10-3,CAISDLTGGRSGANVLTF,TGTGCCATCAGTGATCTGACAGGGGGCCGCTCTGGGGCCAACGTCCTGACTTTC
TRBD2,many,TRBJ2-7,TRBV6-6,CASRGPRTSGGSSYEQYF,TGTGCCAGCAGAGGGCCGCGGACTAGCGGGGGGAGCTCCTACGAGCAGTACTTC
TRBD1,many,TRBJ1-1,TRBV2,CASSAGQGLNTEAFF,TGTGCCAGCAGTGCGGGACAGGGCCTGAACACTGAAGCTTTCTTT
.,many,TRBJ2-5,TRBV10-3,CAISEGLIQETQYF,TGTGCCATCAGTGAAGGGTTAATCCAAGAGACCCAGTACTTC
TRBD2,many,TRBJ2-5,TRBV20-1,CSARSREGLETQYF,TGCAGTGCTAGATCGAGGGAGGGCCTGGAGACCCAGTACTTC
.,many,TRBJ2-5,TRBV5-1,CASSFRRAGETQYF,TGCGCCAGCAGCTTTCGGCGGGCTGGGGAGACCCAGTACTTC
.,many,TRBJ2-5,TRBV5-1,CASSSQPRPAEETQYF,TGCGCCAGCAGCTCCCAGCCACGGCCCGCGGAAGAGACCCAGTACTTC
.,many,TRBJ2-3,TRBV7-2,CASSFNYQSDTQYF,TGTGCCAGCAGCTTTAACTACCAATCAGATACGCAGTATTTT
.,many,TRBJ2-7,TRBV18,CASSPITGTGTYEQYF,TGTGCCAGCTCACCTATCACAGGGACTGGAACGTACGAGCAGTACTTC
.,many,TRBJ1-5,TRBV20-1,CSASRDTGQPQHF,TGCAGTGCCTCCCGTGACACGGGTCAGCCCCAGCATTTT
.,many,TRBJ1-1,TRBV19,CASALGRNTEAFF,TGTGCCAGTGCCTTGGGGAGGAACACTGAAGCTTTCTTT
.,many,TRBJ2-2,TRBV5-1,CATEAAGMGTGELFF,TGCGCCACCGAAGCAGCCGGGATGGGCACCGGGGAGCTGTTTTTT
TRBD2,few,TRBJ2-7,TRBV29-1,CSVKRDSYERYF,TGCAGCGTTAAGCGGGATTCCTACGAGCGGTACTTC
.,many,TRBJ2-7,TRBV29-1,CSVGRRQHSYEQYF,TGCAGCGTTGGTCGTCGACAACACTCCTACGAGCAGTACTTC
.,many,TRBJ2-7,TRBV28,CASSPSPWQGGYEQYF,TGTGCCAGCAGCCCCTCCCCCTGGCAGGGTGGCTACGAGCAGTACTTC
.,few,TRBJ2-3,TRBV29-1,CSVRGALSTQYF,TGCAGCGTTCGTGGGGCCCTTAGTACGCAGTATTTT
.,few,TRBJ1-6,TRBV7-9,CASSLRGGMVDSPLHF,TGTGCCAGCAGCCTACGGGGAGGGATGGTGGATTCACCCCTCCACTTT
.,many,TRBJ2-3,TRBV20-1,CSAPRTSTDTQYF,TGCAGTGCCCCCCGGACCTCCACAGATACGCAGTATTTT
.,many,TRBJ2-1,TRBV27,CASSFHRGNEQFF,TGTGCCAGCAGTTTCCACAGAGGGAATGAGCAGTTCTTC
.,many,TRBJ2-4,TRBV20-1,CSARASSGTESIQYF,TGCAGTGCTAGAGCGAGTAGCGGGACAGAGAGCATTCAGTACTTC
.,many,TRBJ2-7,TRBV29-1,CSVGQGGEQYF,TGCAGCGTGGGGCAAGGTGGCGAGCAGTACTTC
.,few,TRBJ2-4,TRBV28,CASSSAGLNIQYF,TGTGCCAGCAGTTCTGCAGGGTTGAACATTCAGTACTTC
TRBD1,many,TRBJ2-7,TRBV5-1,CASTTGGNEQYF,TGCGCCAGCACAACAGGGGGCAACGAGCAGTACTTC
.,.,TRBJ2-1,TRBV7-9,CASSQTSAYNEQFF,TGTGCCAGCAGCCAGACTAGTGCTTACAATGAGCAGTTCTTC
.,many,TRBJ2-2,TRBV7-2,CASSLAPGGGELFF,TGTGCCAGCAGCTTAGCGCCTGGGGGGGGGGAGCTGTTTTTT
.,many,TRBJ2-1,TRBV20-1,CSASFTRTYNEQFF,TGCAGTGCTAGTTTCACTAGAACTTACAATGAGCAGTTCTTC
TRBD2,many,TRBJ2-7,TRBV20-1,CSASGGSGVEQYF,TGCAGTGCTAGTGGCGGGAGCGGGGTCGAGCAGTACTTC
.,.,TRBJ1-1,TRBV20-1,CSALAHLNTEAFF,TGCAGTGCCCTGGCACACCTGAACACTGAAGCTTTCTTT
.,.,TRBJ2-1,TRBV6-6,CASSYSRRDEQFF,TGTGCCAGCAGTTACTCGAGACGCGATGAGCAGTTCTTC
.,many,TRBJ2-1,TRBV4-1,CASSLPDGAYNEQFF,TGCGCCAGCAGCCTGCCGGACGGGGCTTACAATGAGCAGTTCTTC
TRBD1,.,TRBJ2-7,TRBV29-1,CSILQGASYEQYF,TGCAGCATATTACAGGGGGCCTCCTACGAGCAGTACTTC
TRBD2,.,TRBJ2-7,TRBV20-1,CSAKPSGSSPEQYF,TGCAGTGCTAAGCCTAGCGGGAGTTCCCCCGAGCAGTACTTC
.,many,TRBJ1-5,TRBV7-2,CASSLDRVVQPQHF,TGTGCCAGCAGCTTAGATAGGGTTGTTCAGCCCCAGCATTTT
TRBD1,many,TRBJ2-1,TRBV20-1,CSARDAGTGGNEQFF,TGCAGTGCTAGAGACGCCGGGACAGGGGGGAATGAGCAGTTCTTC
.,medium-sized,TRBJ2-1,TRBV10-3,CAISESQGGTGNEQFF,TGTGCCATCAGTGAGTCTCAGGGGGGAACGGGGAATGAGCAGTTCTTC
.,.,TRBJ2-3,TRBV5-1,CASSLVAIDTQYF,TGCGCCAGCAGCCTAGTAGCGATTGATACGCAGTATTTT
.,many,TRBJ2-2,TRBV11-2,CASSYGLARGWTGELFF,TGTGCCAGCAGCTACGGACTAGCCAGGGGGTGGACCGGGGAGCTGTTTTTT
.,many,TRBJ1-5,TRBV18,CASSPEPTQPQHF,TGTGCCAGCTCACCAGAGCCCACTCAGCCCCAGCATTTT
.,many,TRBJ1-5,TRBV3-1,CASSQAGQNQPQHF,TGTGCCAGCAGCCAAGCCGGACAGAATCAGCCCCAGCATTTT
TRBD1,many,TRBJ2-2,TRBV20-1,CSARGQGGTGELFF,TGCAGTGCCCGTGGACAGGGAGGCACCGGGGAGCTGTTTTTT
.,many,TRBJ2-1,TRBV20-1,CSASLPDSYNEQFF,TGCAGTGCTAGTCTGCCCGACTCCTACAATGAGCAGTTCTTC
.,many,TRBJ1-5,TRBV19,CASSPGERQPQHF,TGTGCCAGTAGTCCAGGGGAGCGGCAGCCCCAGCATTTT